One sample yielded the 13 T cell receptor beta chains listed below, sequenced in a study of control samples from healthy donors and cancer patients (dated by TCRdb to the early 2020s). Libraries were prepared through the immunoSEQ multiplex PCR assay. The immuneACCESS repertoire file appears here via TCRdb, limited to in-frame rearrangements. These files lack a portion of the clones; in checked studies, under half of the deficit traces to unresolved V genes, and the cause of the others is not known. Within this sample are roughly 120,000 clones, with about 95% of them counted one time only. The ten most abundant clones make up around 3.6% of the sample. The source material was blood. Every receptor here comes from a man younger than 45 in good health.

This clone was counted only a few times. The sample holds other DNA sequences that translate to the same CDR3. This rearrangement joins TRBV18 to TRBJ2-7; no definite D call. V lost 3 bases to trimming and J lost 0 bases, with 3 bases between them. This CDR3 region has 12 residues. CDR1 is KGHSH and CDR2 is LQKENI in the germline V gene. The CDR3 here is CASSPSSYEQYF. Here the CDR3 DNA reads TGTGCCAGCTCACCGAGCTCCTACGAGCAGTACTTC.

The chain has TRBV30 and TRBJ2-7; D gene uncertain. Germline V gene lookup returns CDR1 GTSNPN and CDR2 SVGIG (reference sequence). CDR3 length: 12 residues. The V gene lost 8 bases and the J gene lost 2 bases, with 13 bases spanning the gap. CDR3: CAGRVDPYEQYF. CDR3 bases: TGTGCCGGCCGGGTTGACCCCTACGAGCAGTACTTC. The whole variable domain, remainder taken from reference TRBV30 and TRBJ2-7, is SQTIHQWPATLVQPVGSPLSLECTVEGTSNPNLYWYRQAAGRGLQLLFYSVGIGQISSEVPQNLSASRPQDRQFILSSKKLLLSDSGFYLCAGRVDPYEQYFGPGTRLTVT.

This clone has just a few counts. The genes are TRBV7-2 and TRBJ2-7; 12 bases match TRBD2. The length of the CDR3 is 16 residues. Germline V CDR1 and CDR2: SGHTA, FQGNSA. After removal of 5 bases from V and 0 bases from J, the junction contained 5 bases not matched to a gene. The CDR3 spells CASSQTSGGHSYEQYF. The CDR3 coding sequence is TGTGCCAGCAGCCAGACTAGCGGGGGCCACTCCTACGAGCAGTACTTC.

This chain uses TRBV5-1 with TRBJ1-1, with 8 nucleotides matching TRBD1. J gave up 3 bases and V 2 bases, and 9 bases lay outside the gene matches. From germline, CDR1 is SGHRS and CDR2 YFSETQ. The CDR3 has 16 residues. The CDR3 spells CASSFGDRGGHTEAFF. The CDR3 nucleotides read TGCGCCAGCAGCTTCGGCGACAGGGGAGGCCACACTGAAGCTTTCTTT.

The chain combines TRBV3-1 (or the pseudogene TRBV3-2) with TRBJ2-1; 7 bases agree with TRBD1. V was clipped by 4 bases and J by 0 bases; unmatched bases: 6. CDR1 LGHDT and CDR2 YNNKEL come from the germline V gene (reference sequence). The CDR3 has 16 residues. For the CDR3, the DNA is TGTGCCAGCAGCCCAGGGACAGAGACCTCCTACAATGAGCAGTTCTTC. It codes for CASSPGTETSYNEQFF.

The V call is TRBV5-4, the J call TRBJ1-5, with D perhaps TRBD1 (5 bases). The CDR3 consists of 15 residues. Deletions cut 3 bases from V and 9 bases from J, with 19 bases between. From germline, CDR1 is SGHNT and CDR2 YYREEE (reference sequence). CDR3 sequence (DNA): TGTGCCAGCAGCTCGTCCGAGCACGGGGGACTGCCCCAGCATTTT. Translating it yields CASSSSEHGGLPQHF.

The chain combines TRBV11-2 with TRBJ2-1; D call uncertain. CDR1 is SGHAT and CDR2 is FQNNGV in the germline V gene. The CDR3 is made up of 12 amino acids. The V end lost 4 bases, the J end lost 5 bases, and 6 bases lay between the germline ends. The CDR3 DNA sequence: TGTGCCAGCAGCTCCCGCAACAATGAGCAGTTCTTC. This gives the protein CASSSRNNEQFF.

The rearrangement joins TRBV7-8 to TRBJ1-2, with TRBD1 identical over 9 bases. CDR1 and CDR2 from the germline V gene are SGHVS and FQNEAQ. Germline trimming cut 6 bases from V and 6 bases from J; bases unmatched to any gene: 8. The CDR3 is 14 amino acids. The CDR3 DNA reads as TGTGCCAGCAGTTCAGGACAGGGGATTGATGGCTACACCTTC. This translates into CASSSGQGIDGYTF. The whole variable domain, filled in from reference TRBV7-8 and TRBJ1-2, reads GAGVSQSPRYKVAKRGQDVALRCDPISGHVSLFWYQQALGQGPEFLTYFQNEAQLDKSGLPSDRFFAERPEGSVSTLKIQRTQQEDSAVYLCASSSGQGIDGYTFGSGTRLTVV.

V gene TRBV5-4 combines with J gene TRBJ1-4, with 8 bases that match TRBD1. CDR1 is SGHNT and CDR2 is YYREEE in the germline V gene (reference sequence). This CDR3 has 16 amino acids. J lost 4 bases, V lost 5 bases, and 10 bases had no gene match. The CDR3 loop reads CASREDREDGNEKLFF. CDR3 in DNA: TGTGCCAGCAGGGAGGACAGGGAAGATGGTAATGAAAAACTGTTTTTT.

Worth noting for this clone: In the same sample, other DNA sequences code for this CDR3. The rearrangement uses TRBV19 and TRBJ1-5; D is undetermined. From germline, CDR1 is LNHDA and CDR2 SQIVND (reference sequence). The CDR3 runs 13 residues. V was pared by 3 bases and J by 1 base, with 4 bases between. CDR3: CASSIKSNQPQHF. CDR3 sequence (DNA): TGTGCCAGTAGTATTAAGAGCAATCAGCCCCAGCATTTT.

This rearrangement joins TRBV9 to TRBJ2-5, with a tentative D call TRBD2 (7 bases). The CDR3 totals 15 residues. Germline V gene data show CDR1 as SGDLS and CDR2 as YYNGEE. V was shortened by 0 bases and J by 2 bases, with 11 bases between the two germline ends. CDR3 DNA sequence: TGTGCCAGCAGCGTAGAGGGGGGGCCTCAAGAGACCCAGTACTTC. Residues: CASSVEGGPQETQYF.

The rearrangement joins TRBV5-5 to TRBJ2-3, with 7 bases lining up with TRBD1. J gave up 0 bases and V 4 bases, and 8 bases lay outside the gene matches. The CDR3 is made up of 16 amino acids. Germline CDR1 is SGHKS and CDR2 is YYEKEE (reference sequence). The CDR3 DNA is TGTGCCAGCAGCCTGTCGGGGACAGCCAGCACAGATACGCAGTATTTT. Its protein product is CASSLSGTASTDTQYF.

This chain joins TRBV7-3 and TRBJ2-1; 8 bases match TRBD2. V lost 6 bases and J lost 0; bases outside the gene matches: 4. The CDR3 runs to 15 residues. Germline V gene sequence: CDR1 SGHTA, CDR2 FQGTGA. Here the CDR3 reads CASRLAGGSYNEQFF. The CDR3 DNA is TGTGCCAGCAGGCTCGCGGGAGGCTCCTACAATGAGCAGTTCTTC. The full variable domain, completed using reference TRBV7-3 and TRBJ2-1, is GAGVSQTPSNKVTEKGKYVELRCDPISGHTALYWYRQSLGQGPEFLIYFQGTGAADDSGLPNDRFFAVRPEGSVSTLKIQRTERGDSAVYLCASRLAGGSYNEQFFGPGTRLTVL.